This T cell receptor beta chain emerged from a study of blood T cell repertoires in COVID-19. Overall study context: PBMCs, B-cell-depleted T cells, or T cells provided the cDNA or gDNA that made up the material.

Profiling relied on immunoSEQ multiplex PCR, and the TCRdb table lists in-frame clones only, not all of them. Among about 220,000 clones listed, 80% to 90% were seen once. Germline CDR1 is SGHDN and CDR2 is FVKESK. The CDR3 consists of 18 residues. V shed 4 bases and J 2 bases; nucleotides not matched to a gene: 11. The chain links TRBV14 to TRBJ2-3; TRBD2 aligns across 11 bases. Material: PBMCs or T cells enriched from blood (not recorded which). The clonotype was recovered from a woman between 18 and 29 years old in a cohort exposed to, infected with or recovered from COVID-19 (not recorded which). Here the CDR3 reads CASSPPPQLAGDTDTQYF. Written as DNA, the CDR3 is TGTGCCAGCAGCCCCCCGCCCCAACTAGCGGGAGACACAGATACGCAGTATTTT.